Presented here are 16 T cell receptor beta chains from one specimen sequenced in a study of beta chain features in type 1 diabetes. General study points: Among all four CD4+ subsets, Type 1 diabetes patients had TCRB CDR3s that were moderately but significantly shorter.

Expressed TCRB transcripts got sequenced, as all isolated RNA was reverse transcribed. Repertoires were generated with immunoSEQ multiplex PCR, while TCRdb's copy carries only in-frame clones and drops some. The sample has some 190,000 clones, 7.8% seen once. These receptors have no identified antigens. The sequenced sample was central memory CD4+ T cells from blood. Receptors were obtained from a woman aged 35 to 49 with type 1 diabetes.

This clone was found a few times. This chain connects TRBV30 to TRBJ2-5; 9 nucleotides match TRBD1. The CDR3 extends over 16 amino acids. V shed 2 bases, J shed 5 bases, and the junction held 12 bases outside the gene matches. Looked up from germline, CDR1 is GTSNPN and CDR2 is SVGIG (reference sequence). The DNA for the CDR3 is TGTGCCTGGAGTCCACTCCCGGGACAGGGATTGGAGACCCAGTACTTC. Translating it yields CAWSPLPGQGLETQYF.

This rearrangement joins TRBV18 to TRBJ1-1, with D possibly being TRBD1 (6 bases). V gave up 0 bases and J gave up 4 bases, with 12 bases separating them. From germline, CDR1 is KGHSH and CDR2 LQKENI. The CDR3 is 15 residues long. The CDR3 nucleotides read TGTGCCAGCTCACCACCGACAGGAGAAAGCACTGAAGCTTTCTTT. Protein sequence: CASSPPTGESTEAFF.

CDR3 loop: CASSLTLAGGNEQFF. CDR3 nucleotides: TGTGCCAGCAGCTTAACTCTAGCGGGAGGCAATGAGCAGTTCTTC. The chain uses TRBV7-9 and TRBJ2-1; 11 positions agree with TRBD2. Trimming cost V 2 bases and J 6 bases; bases outside gene matches: 3. The germline gives CDR1 SEHNR, CDR2 FQNEAQ (reference sequence). The CDR3 consists of 15 residues.

This clone was picked up a small number of times. The V call is TRBV7-3, the J call TRBJ1-1; TRBD1 might be the D (5 bases). This CDR3 has 13 residues. CDR1 SGHTA and CDR2 FQGTGA come from the germline V gene. Trimming cost V 5 bases and J 1 base, with 8 bases left between them. The CDR3: CASSQGTNTEAFF. The CDR3, as DNA: TGTGCCAGCAGCCAGGGTACGAACACTGAAGCTTTCTTT.

The chain carries TRBV5-1 and TRBJ2-5; the D is unclear. This CDR3 spans 15 amino acids. The V gene lost 2 bases and the J gene lost 1 base, with 12 bases spanning the gap. CDR1 is SGHRS and CDR2 is YFSETQ in the germline V gene. Written as DNA, the CDR3 is TGCGCCAGCAGCTTTCATGACTGGATCCAAGAGACCCAGTACTTC. This encodes CASSFHDWIQETQYF.

This clone was counted a few times. This rearrangement joins TRBV18 to TRBJ1-1; TRBD1 is a possible D gene (5 bases). V was trimmed by 3 bases and J by 3 bases, leaving 8 bases between them. Per germline, CDR1 KGHSH and CDR2 LQKENI. This CDR3 spans 13 amino acids. DNA of the CDR3: TGTGCCAGCTCACCCTTAGGGGACACTGAAGCTTTCTTT. This translates into CASSPLGDTEAFF.

On this clone itself: The same CDR3 is also encoded by other DNA sequences in this sample. The V and J genes are TRBV5-1 and TRBJ1-1; 8 bases match TRBD1. V lost 0 bases and J lost 1; bases outside the gene matches: 2. The CDR3 totals 15 residues. The V gene's germline CDR1 is SGHRS and CDR2 YFSETQ. CDR3 in DNA: TGCGCCAGCAGCTTGGTGACAGGGGAGAACACTGAAGCTTTCTTT. The encoded protein is CASSLVTGENTEAFF.

This clone was picked up one time. The chain has TRBV6-1 and TRBJ2-7; D uncertain. With 7 bases removed from V and 4 bases from J, the gap between germline ends came to 14 bases. The CDR3 is made up of 13 amino acids. Germline values: CDR1 MNHNS, CDR2 SASEGT. CDR3 sequence: CASTGSPGYEQYF. Written as DNA, the CDR3 is TGTGCCAGCACCGGATCCCCAGGATACGAGCAGTACTTC.

The rearrangement joins TRBV7-9 to TRBJ1-3; D call uncertain. Trimming pared 8 bases from V and 2 bases from J, leaving 13 bases between. The V gene's germline CDR1 is SEHNR and CDR2 FQNEAQ (reference sequence). This CDR3 contains 14 residues. DNA of the CDR3: TGTGCCAGCGCCAGGTCTGCTGCTGGAAACACCATATATTTT. It encodes CASARSAAGNTIYF.

The chain links TRBV6-6 to TRBJ2-1; D uncertain. This CDR3 is built from 13 residues. Germline assignment: CDR1 MNHNY and CDR2 SVGAGI (reference sequence). Trimming took off 0 bases at V and 12 bases at J, with 12 bases between the two ends. The CDR3 loop is CASSYSDPTGQFF. In DNA form, the CDR3 reads TGTGCCAGCAGTTACTCCGATCCGACGGGGCAGTTCTTC.

The chain links TRBV29-1 to TRBJ2-5; D ambiguous. The V gene's germline CDR1 is SQVTM and CDR2 ANQGSEA. Between the trimmed V and J ends, which lost 4 bases and 3 bases, there was a span of 6 bases. CDR3 length: 11 residues. The CDR3 loop is CSVVLEETQYF. The CDR3 nucleotides read TGCAGCGTTGTACTTGAAGAGACCCAGTACTTC.

This clone was picked up a small number of times. The chain recombines TRBV29-1 with TRBJ1-1, with D tentatively TRBD1 (5 bases). There are 11 residues in the CDR3. V gave up 8 bases and J gave up 7 bases, with 14 bases separating them. Germline CDR1 SQVTM, CDR2 ANQGSEA. CDR3 residues: CSYQRGSEAFF. In DNA form, the CDR3 reads TGCAGCTACCAGCGGGGGAGTGAAGCTTTCTTT.

CDR3 in amino acids: CASRVLHNEQFF. CDR3 sequence (DNA): TGTGCCAGCCGGGTCCTTCACAATGAGCAGTTCTTC. The chain employs TRBV28 and TRBJ2-1; D gene unclear. Germline lookup yields CDR1 MDHEN and CDR2 SYDVKM. Deletions cut 8 bases from V and 5 bases from J, with 10 bases between. There are 12 residues in the CDR3.

The chain recombines TRBV7-2 with TRBJ2-3, with 7 nucleotides matching TRBD2. The germline V gene encodes CDR1 SGHTA and CDR2 FQGNSA. V lost 4 bases to trimming and J lost 5 bases; unmatched junction nucleotides: 12. This CDR3 is 16 amino acids long. The CDR3 bases are TGTGCCAGCAGCTCGCCTAGCGGACGACGGGAAGATACGCAGTATTTT. This codes for CASSSPSGRREDTQYF.

V is TRBV18 and J is TRBJ1-6; D not certain. The V end was cut by 3 bases, the J end by 7 bases, with 10 bases between. The germline gives CDR1 KGHSH, CDR2 LQKENI. The CDR3 sequence is 14 residues long. The CDR3 DNA is TGTGCCAGCTCACCCCAGGATAGGAATTCACCCCTCCACTTT. It translates to CASSPQDRNSPLHF.

V usage is TRBV15 and J usage is TRBJ1-4; D might be TRBD1 (5 bases). In germline, CDR1 is LNHNV, CDR2 YYDKDF (reference sequence). Trimming cost V 5 bases and J 0 bases, with 10 bases left between them. The CDR3 is 15 amino acids. The CDR3 reads CATSGASPTNEKLFF. CDR3 DNA: TGTGCCACCAGCGGGGCGTCTCCAACTAATGAAAAACTGTTTTTT.